Listed below are T cell receptor beta chains from one sample, sequenced in a study of shared clonotypes between healthy human individuals. Assay used: immunoSEQ multiplex PCR; TCRdb lists only in-frame clones, some missing. The repertoire holds some 2,400,000 clones, with 90% to 96% as singletons. The sequencing sample was made of naive CD4+ T cells sorted from blood. The receptors shown here come from a man younger than 35 in good health. Each CDR3 is given with its conserved first and last residue. A D gene is named only where the DNA matches it firmly. Clone sizes are given selectively: once, few, many, or a class where the clone is expanded.

clone_size j_call v_call d_call cdr3_aa cdr3_nt
- TRBJ2-2 TRBV2 - CASSEALRAGELFF TGTGCCAGCAGTGAAGCGCTGAGGGCCGGGGAGCTGTTTTTT
- TRBJ1-6 TRBV5-1 - CASSFFGTNNSPLHF TGCGCCAGCAGCTTTTTCGGGACAAATAATTCACCCCTCCACTTT
- TRBJ2-3 TRBV18 TRBD1 CASSPLGQGVTDTQYF TGTGCCAGCTCACCCCTCGGACAGGGGGTGACAGATACGCAGTATTTT
- TRBJ2-7 TRBV19 - CASSTPGGQGEQYF TGTGCCAGTAGTACCCCAGGTGGTCAAGGCGAGCAGTACTTC
- TRBJ2-5 TRBV7-2 TRBD1 CASSPTGAIPQETQYF TGTGCCAGCAGCCCGACAGGGGCAATACCACAAGAGACCCAGTACTTC
once TRBJ2-7 TRBV7-8 TRBD2 CASRRRGNYEQYF TGTGCCAGCAGGCGGCGGGGGAACTACGAGCAGTACTTC
- TRBJ2-2 TRBV30 TRBD2 CAWSVPPRSGGGPLGELFF TGTGCCTGGAGTGTACCCCCCCGCTCAGGCGGGGGGCCCCTCGGGGAGCTGTTTTTT
- TRBJ2-7 TRBV7-2 TRBD2 CASSPGLRSGTSAYEQYF TGTGCCAGCAGCCCTGGCCTTCGTAGCGGGACGAGTGCCTACGAGCAGTACTTC
- TRBJ2-3 TRBV6-5 - CASSPLKGKTDTQYF TGTGCCAGCAGTCCTCTTAAGGGGAAGACAGATACGCAGTATTTT
once TRBJ2-3 TRBV29-1 - CSVDGETDTQYF TGCAGCGTTGATGGAGAGACAGATACGCAGTATTTT
- TRBJ1-4 TRBV7-9 - CASSRHGSNEKLFF TGTGCCAGCAGCCGACATGGGAGTAATGAAAAACTGTTTTTT
- TRBJ1-6 TRBV5-6 TRBD1 CASSWETGGNSPLHF TGTGCCAGCAGCTGGGAGACAGGGGGTAATTCACCCCTCCACTTT
- TRBJ1-6 TRBV5-6 TRBD1 CASSAGQALSPLHF TGTGCCAGCAGCGCAGGACAGGCCCTTTCACCCCTCCACTTT
- TRBJ2-1 TRBV11-2 - CASRPRDFSSYNEQFF TGTGCCAGCAGACCCCGGGACTTCAGCTCCTACAATGAGCAGTTCTTC
- TRBJ1-4 TRBV28 - CASNPGGVNTNEKLFF TGTGCCAGCAACCCTGGGGGTGTGAATACTAATGAAAAACTGTTTTTT
- TRBJ1-4 TRBV30 - CAWSVRDSLREKLFF TGTGCCTGGAGTGTGCGGGACTCCCTGAGGGAAAAACTGTTTTTT
- TRBJ2-5 TRBV5-6 TRBD2 CASSLLTSDRETQYF TGTGCCAGCAGCTTGTTAACTAGCGATAGGGAGACCCAGTACTTC
few TRBJ1-2 TRBV6-1 - CALGWGFPF TGTGCCCTGGGATGGGGTTTTCCTTTC
- TRBJ1-4 TRBV6-1 - CAAYPPREKLFF TGTGCCGCCTACCCACCACGAGAAAAACTGTTTTTT
- TRBJ2-2 TRBV6-5 - CASSRGLADTGELFF TGTGCCAGCAGTCGTGGGCTTGCGGACACCGGGGAGCTGTTTTTT
- TRBJ1-1 TRBV6-5 - CASRPVRMEAFF TGTGCCAGCAGGCCAGTCCGGATGGAAGCTTTCTTT
- TRBJ2-5 TRBV7-2 - CASSLVGQATQYF TGTGCCAGCAGCTTAGTAGGGCAGGCGACCCAGTACTTC
- TRBJ2-4 TRBV29-1 TRBD1 CSVRDRGQGKNIQYF TGCAGCGTCCGGGACAGGGGGCAGGGAAAAAACATTCAGTACTTC
- TRBJ2-7 TRBV7-8 - CASSWGDSSYEQYF TGTGCCAGCAGCTGGGGGGATAGTTCCTACGAGCAGTACTTC
- TRBJ1-2 TRBV30 - CAWAPTGYGYTF TGTGCCTGGGCACCGACGGGCTATGGCTACACCTTC
- TRBJ2-1 TRBV5-1 TRBD2 CASSLELAGPSYNEQFF TGCGCCAGCAGCTTGGAACTAGCGGGACCCTCCTACAATGAGCAGTTCTTC
once TRBJ2-5 TRBV7-2 TRBD2 CASSIGLAGQETQYF TGTGCCAGCAGCATTGGACTAGCGGGCCAAGAGACCCAGTACTTC
- TRBJ2-6 TRBV6-6 TRBD2 CASSREGIPGANVLTF TGTGCCAGCTCCCGGGAGGGAATCCCTGGGGCCAACGTCCTGACTTTC
- TRBJ1-1 TRBV28 - CASSLEPGTEAFF TGTGCCAGCAGTTTAGAACCGGGAACTGAAGCTTTCTTT
- TRBJ1-2 TRBV30 - CAWSVAGPPGYTF TGTGCCTGGAGTGTAGCAGGGCCGCCCGGCTACACCTTC
- TRBJ2-3 TRBV6-4 - CASSDSTGSTDTQYF TGTGCCAGCAGTGACTCGACAGGCAGCACAGATACGCAGTATTTT
- TRBJ1-5 TRBV7-2 TRBD1 CASSLGGQGQPQHF TGTGCCAGCAGCTTAGGGGGACAGGGGCAGCCCCAGCATTTT
- TRBJ2-1 TRBV18 - CASRDSNYNEQFF TGTGCCAGCCGGGACTCAAACTACAATGAGCAGTTCTTC
once TRBJ2-7 TRBV19 TRBD2 CASSQVGGSYEQYF TGTGCCAGTAGCCAAGTCGGGGGGAGCTACGAGCAGTACTTC
- TRBJ2-5 TRBV10-3 - CAISESGQQETQYF TGTGCCATCAGTGAGTCCGGACAGCAAGAGACCCAGTACTTC
- TRBJ1-1 TRBV19 - CASSVDRDTEAFF TGTGCCAGTAGTGTCGACAGAGACACTGAAGCTTTCTTT
few TRBJ1-2 TRBV30 - CAWSVGGYGYTF TGTGCCTGGAGTGTGGGCGGCTATGGCTACACCTTC
- TRBJ1-1 TRBV19 - CATREPNTEAFF TGTGCCACCAGAGAACCGAACACTGAAGCTTTCTTT
- TRBJ2-3 TRBV9 - CASSEYYSTGTQYF TGTGCCAGCAGCGAATACTATTCCACAGGTACGCAGTATTTT
- TRBJ2-1 TRBV10-3 TRBD2 CAIRPVAGGSYNEQFF TGTGCCATCAGACCTGTAGCGGGAGGTTCCTACAATGAGCAGTTCTTC
- TRBJ2-1 TRBV30 TRBD2 CAWSAHGVTSGRGNEQFF TGTGCCTGGAGTGCCCATGGGGTAACTAGCGGGAGGGGCAATGAGCAGTTCTTC
- TRBJ1-6 TRBV6-1 - CASVRLGSDNSPLHF TGTGCCAGTGTCAGATTGGGGTCCGATAATTCACCCCTCCACTTT
- TRBJ2-3 TRBV27 - CASSTSGLHTDTQYF TGTGCCAGCAGTACCTCGGGACTCCACACAGATACGCAGTATTTT
- TRBJ2-1 TRBV2 - CASSGQVPYNEQFF TGTGCCAGCAGTGGACAGGTGCCATACAATGAGCAGTTCTTC
- TRBJ2-7 TRBV11-2 - CASSPALGGFYEQYF TGTGCCAGCAGCCCGGCCTTGGGGGGCTTTTACGAGCAGTACTTC
- TRBJ2-3 TRBV10-1 TRBD2 CASSGGLAGRTDTQYF TGCGCCAGCAGTGGGGGACTAGCGGGACGGACAGATACGCAGTATTTT
- TRBJ2-1 TRBV2 - CASSAIGEQFF TGTGCCAGCAGTGCGATAGGGGAGCAGTTCTTC
- TRBJ2-7 TRBV10-1 - CASSESGFQGEYF TGCGCCAGCAGTGAGTCGGGGTTCCAGGGAGAATACTTC
- TRBJ1-2 TRBV30 - CAWSVSYGYTF TGTGCCTGGAGTGTAAGCTATGGCTACACCTTC
- TRBJ1-2 TRBV4-1 - CASSQGRLGPPNYGYTF TGCGCCAGCAGCCAAGGTCGGTTGGGGCCTCCTAACTATGGCTACACCTTC
- TRBJ2-3 TRBV25-1 - CASSDAGTRSQYF TGTGCCAGCAGTGATGCCGGGACAAGGTCGCAGTATTTT
- TRBJ2-5 TRBV7-9 TRBD2 CASSFRGTSGRLRETQYF TGTGCCAGCAGCTTTCGGGGGACTAGCGGGAGATTAAGAGAGACCCAGTACTTC